The table lists the clone carrying this TCR beta chain with a few counts. V shed 2 bases and J 4 bases; nucleotides not matched to a gene: 12. The CDR3 loop spans 17 amino acids. This entry comes from a study of early T cells in non-severe SARS-CoV-2 infection. Study context: It was bulk RNA from unsorted whole blood that was sequenced, and the chains were unpaired.

Attached unique molecular identifiers marked individual cDNA molecules. TCRdb fed the 5' RACE reads into MiXCR, producing one record per CDR3 protein. The sample holds 50,000 to 65,000 distinct CDR3 sequences; around 21% are singletons and the top ten take more than 15%. The origin of this receptor is an adult who was a healthcare worker with PCR-confirmed SARS-CoV-2 infection or an uninfected control (not recorded which). The sample was whole blood, taken at baseline. The chain joins TRBV23-1 to TRBJ2-5; TRBD2 matches 8 bases. TRBV23-1 is given ORF status, its function remaining uncertain. The CDR3 coding sequence is TGCGCCAGCAGTCAAGTCCCCTCGGGGGGGGCCCTAGAGACCCAGTACTTC. It is translated as CASSQVPSGGALETQYF.